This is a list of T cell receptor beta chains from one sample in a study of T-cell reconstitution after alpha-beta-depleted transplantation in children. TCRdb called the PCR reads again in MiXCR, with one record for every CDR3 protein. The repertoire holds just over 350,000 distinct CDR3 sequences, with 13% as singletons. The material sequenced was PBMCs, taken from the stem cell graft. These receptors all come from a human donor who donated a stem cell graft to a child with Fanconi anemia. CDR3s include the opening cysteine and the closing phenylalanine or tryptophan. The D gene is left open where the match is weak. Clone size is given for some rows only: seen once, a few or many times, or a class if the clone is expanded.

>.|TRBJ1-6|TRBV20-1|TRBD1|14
CSASTGADNSPLHF
TGCAGTGCGTCGACAGGGGCGGACAATTCACCCCTCCACTTT
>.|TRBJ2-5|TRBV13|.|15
CASSLGLAGSETQYF
TGTGCCAGCAGCTTAGGCCTAGCAGGGTCGGAGACCCAGTACTTC
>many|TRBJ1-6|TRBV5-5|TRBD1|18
CASSWRGSRDRVGSPLHF
TGTGCCAGCAGCTGGAGGGGATCCCGGGACAGGGTTGGGTCACCCCTCCACTTT
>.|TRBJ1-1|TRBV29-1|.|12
CSVAGGRTEAFF
TGCAGCGTTGCCGGGGGGAGGACTGAAGCTTTCTTT
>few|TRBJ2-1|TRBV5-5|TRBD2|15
CASSPHQRGMNEQFF
TGTGCCAGCAGCCCCCACCAGCGGGGGATGAATGAGCAGTTCTTC
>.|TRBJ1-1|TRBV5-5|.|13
CASLGGLNTEAFF
TGTGCCAGCCTGGGAGGGTTGAACACTGAAGCTTTCTTT
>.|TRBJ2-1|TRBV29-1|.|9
CSLGYEQFF
TGCAGTCTCGGCTATGAGCAGTTCTTC
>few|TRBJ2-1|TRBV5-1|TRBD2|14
CASKGLAGINEQFF
TGCGCCAGCAAGGGGCTAGCGGGGATCAATGAGCAGTTCTTC
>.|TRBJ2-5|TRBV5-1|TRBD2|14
CASSRLEGREAQYF
TGCGCCAGCAGCCGGCTGGAAGGCCGGGAGGCCCAGTACTTC
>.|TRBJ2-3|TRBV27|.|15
CASNGAGLGTDTQYF
TGTGCCAGCAATGGGGCAGGGCTCGGCACAGATACGCAGTATTTT
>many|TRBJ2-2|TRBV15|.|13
CATSRDLAGELFF
TGTGCCACCAGCAGAGATTTGGCCGGGGAGCTGTTTTTT
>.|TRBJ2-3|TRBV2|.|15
CASKRRTLSTDTQYF
TGTGCCAGCAAACGTAGGACACTTAGCACAGATACGCAGTATTTT
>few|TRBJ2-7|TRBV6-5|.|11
CASKQAYEQYF
TGTGCCAGCAAACAAGCCTACGAGCAGTACTTC
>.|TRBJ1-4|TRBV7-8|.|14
CASSLGGVREKLFF
TGTGCCAGCAGCTTAGGCGGGGTCCGGGAAAAACTGTTTTTT
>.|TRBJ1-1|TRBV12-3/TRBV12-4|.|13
CASSFLLVSEAFF
TGTGCCAGCAGTTTTTTACTTGTATCTGAAGCTTTCTTT
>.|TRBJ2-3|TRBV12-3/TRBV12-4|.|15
CASSTRRPSTDTQYF
TGTGCCAGCAGCACTCGAAGGCCTAGCACAGATACGCAGTATTTT
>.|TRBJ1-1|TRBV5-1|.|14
CASNWDTVNTEAFF
TGCGCCAGCAACTGGGACACAGTGAACACTGAAGCTTTCTTT
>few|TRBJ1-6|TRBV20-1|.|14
CSARDRTAQFALHF
TGCAGTGCTAGAGATAGGACAGCCCAGTTTGCCCTCCACTTT
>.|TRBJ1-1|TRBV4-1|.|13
CASSQPGNTEAFF
TGCGCCAGCAGCCAACCAGGCAACACTGAAGCTTTCTTT
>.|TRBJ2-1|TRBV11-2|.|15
CASTPSGGYNNEQFF
TGTGCCAGCACCCCTTCCGGGGGTTACAACAATGAGCAGTTCTTC
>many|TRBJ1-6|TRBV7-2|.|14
CASSLAGYNSPLHF
TGTGCCAGCAGCCTCGCAGGTTATAATTCACCCCTCCACTTT
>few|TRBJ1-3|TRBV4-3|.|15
CASSQDRTAGNTIYF
TGCGCCAGCAGCCAAGATAGGACAGCTGGAAACACCATATATTTT
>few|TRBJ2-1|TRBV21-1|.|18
CASSKEEYSGGEENEQFF
TGTGCCAGCAGCAAAGAGGAGTATAGCGGGGGGGAAGAAAATGAGCAGTTCTTC
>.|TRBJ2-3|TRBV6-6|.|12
CASSHITDTQYF
TGTGCCAGCAGTCATATCACAGATACGCAGTATTTT